The 31 T cell receptor beta chains below were found in one sample sequenced in a study of response to subunit inactivated influenza vaccine. TCRdb fed the RT-PCR reads into MiXCR, producing one record per CDR3 protein. This sample has hundreds of thousands of distinct CDR3 sequences; 25% occur once, and the top ten carry 1.9%. Sequencing was performed on CD4+ T cells sorted from PBMCs, taken more than 4 days after vaccination. These receptors all stem from a man aged 45-60 years who received an inactivated influenza vaccine.

The rearrangement joins TRBV5-5 to TRBJ1-6, with TRBD1 identical over 8 bases. Germline V gene sequence: CDR1 SGHKS, CDR2 YYEKEE (reference sequence). Germline trimming cut 1 base from V and 6 bases from J; bases unmatched to any gene: 6. The CDR3 loop spans 16 amino acids. CDR3 protein: CASSLLAGGLNSPLHF. CDR3 bases: TGTGCCAGCAGCTTGTTGGCAGGGGGCCTTAATTCACCCCTCCACTTT.

The table lists this clonotype with a few counts. The chain combines TRBV27 with TRBJ2-1; 10 nucleotides line up with TRBD2. Germline CDR1 reads MNHEY; CDR2 reads SMNVEV (reference sequence). The V and J ends lost 6 bases and 9 bases, in that order; junction bases with no gene match: 8. The CDR3 is 14 residues long. CDR3 protein: CASRKSGRAGEQFF. The CDR3 DNA follows: TGTGCCAGCAGAAAAAGCGGGAGGGCCGGTGAGCAGTTCTTC.

The chain carries TRBV20-1 and TRBJ2-2; no clear D. This CDR3 spans 14 amino acids. V lost 3 bases and J 4 bases, leaving 12 bases between the germline ends. Germline V gene sequence: CDR1 DFQATT, CDR2 SNEGSKA (reference sequence). Here the CDR3 reads CSARSLLRTGELFF. The CDR3 DNA reads as TGCAGTGCTAGGTCCCTACTCCGCACCGGGGAGCTGTTTTTT.

J is TRBJ2-7 and V is TRBV10-3, with 15 bases lining up with TRBD2. The germline V gene encodes CDR1 ENHRY and CDR2 SYGVKD. The V and J ends lost 5 bases and 6 bases, in that order; junction bases with no gene match: 5. The CDR3 totals 15 residues. The CDR3 is CAISWTSGGETEQYF. CDR3 in DNA: TGTGCCATCAGTTGGACTAGCGGGGGGGAGACCGAGCAGTACTTC.

This clonotype has only a few counts. This chain connects TRBV12-5 to TRBJ1-2, with D possibly matching TRBD1 (5 bases). CDR1 LGHNT and CDR2 FRNRAP come from the germline V gene. Trimming took off 7 bases at V and 7 bases at J, with 22 bases between the two ends. CDR3 length: 15 amino acids. CDR3 sequence (DNA): TGTGCTAGTGTTAAGTCCGGGACGGACGGCTCTGGCTACACCTTC. It encodes CASVKSGTDGSGYTF.

The genes are TRBV7-6 and TRBJ2-3, with unresolved D. From germline, CDR1 is SGHVS and CDR2 FNYEAQ. This CDR3 has 19 residues. The germline V and J ends were trimmed by 3 bases and 2 bases, with 24 bases remaining between them. CDR3 nucleotides: TGTGCCAGCAGCTTGCCCCCATCACGCACAAAGACTTACACAGATACGCAGTATTTT. As protein: CASSLPPSRTKTYTDTQYF.

The chain uses TRBV12-3 or TRBV12-4 and TRBJ2-3, with 7 nucleotides matching TRBD2. There are 16 residues in the CDR3. The V segment lost 4 bases and the J segment 1 base; nucleotides outside the gene matches: 8. In nucleotides, the CDR3 is TGTGCCAGCAGTTGGGAGCGGGGTTTGGGCACAGATACGCAGTATTTT. Residues: CASSWERGLGTDTQYF.

This sequence joins TRBV4-3 and TRBJ1-4; possible D gene TRBD1, 5 bases. The CDR3 is 16 residues long. Germline V gene data show CDR1 as LGHNA and CDR2 as YSLEER. Trimming shortened V by 0 bases and J by 10 bases, and 18 bases separated the two germline ends. The CDR3 loop is CASSQDRGPGSGKLFF. In DNA form, the CDR3 reads TGCGCCAGCAGCCAAGATCGCGGGCCAGGGAGTGGAAAACTGTTTTTT.

The table lists this clonotype with a few counts. The chain links TRBV29-1 to TRBJ2-2; the match to TRBD1 covers 7 bases. There are 13 residues in the CDR3. V lost 3 bases, J lost 4 bases, and 2 bases stayed unmatched. The germline V gene has CDR1 SQVTM and CDR2 ANQGSEA. The CDR3 sequence: CSVENRGTGELFF. The DNA of the CDR3 is TGCAGCGTTGAGAACAGGGGCACCGGGGAGCTGTTTTTT.

This chain joins TRBV5-6 and TRBJ1-6; D is perhaps TRBD1 (5 bases). Trimming removed 4 bases from V and 4 bases from J, with 15 bases in between. The CDR3 is made up of 16 amino acids. CDR1 SGHDT and CDR2 YYEEEE come from the germline V gene. The CDR3: CASSPGTGLYNSPLHF. CDR3 coding DNA: TGTGCCAGCAGCCCGGGGACGGGCCTTTATAATTCACCCCTCCACTTT.

This clonotype was detected only once. The rearrangement links TRBV12-3 or TRBV12-4 to TRBJ2-1; D unclear. Trimming left V 6 bases short and J 3 bases short, with 9 bases between. This CDR3 region has 13 residues. In DNA form, the CDR3 reads TGTGCCAGCAGGTTGGGGATCTACAATGAGCAGTTCTTC. This sequence encodes CASRLGIYNEQFF.

This clonotype was counted between two and nine times. V usage is TRBV29-1 and J usage is TRBJ2-1; 8 nucleotides match TRBD2. The V gene end was trimmed by 7 bases and the J gene end by 6 bases; junction bases not matched to a gene: 17. Germline CDR1 SQVTM, CDR2 ANQGSEA. The CDR3 runs 16 residues. In DNA form, the CDR3 reads TGCAGCGCCTCCCAAGGATATCTCGGGAGGGCCAATGAGCAGTTCTTC. Translating gives CSASQGYLGRANEQFF.

The genes are TRBV4-3 and TRBJ2-3, with 7 bases aligning to TRBD1. The junction had 9 bases not matched to a gene; V was cut back by 4 bases and J by 5 bases. CDR1 LGHNA and CDR2 YSLEER come from the germline V gene. The CDR3 is 15 amino acids. CDR3 DNA sequence: TGCGCCAGCAGCCCAAGACAGGGAAGGGGAGATACGCAGTATTTT. Translation: CASSPRQGRGDTQYF.

This clonotype was counted only a few times. This sequence joins TRBV20-1 and TRBJ1-5; D gene unclear. In germline, CDR1 is DFQATT, CDR2 SNEGSKA (reference sequence). Trimming took 0 bases from V and 0 from J, leaving 9 bases between them. There are 15 residues in the CDR3. CDR3 loop: CSARDETDSNQPQHF. In DNA form, the CDR3 reads TGCAGTGCTAGAGATGAAACAGATAGCAATCAGCCCCAGCATTTT.

This sequence joins TRBV10-3 and TRBJ2-2; 8 nucleotides line up with TRBD1. CDR1 is ENHRY and CDR2 is SYGVKD in the germline V gene. After removal of 7 bases from V and 3 bases from J, the junction contained 7 bases not matched to a gene. The CDR3 covers 15 residues. The chain's CDR3 is CAITPGGRDTGELFF. The CDR3 coding sequence is TGTGCCATCACCCCAGGGGGCCGGGACACCGGGGAGCTGTTTTTT.

The V call is TRBV2, the J call TRBJ1-1, with D possibly TRBD1 on 5 matching bases. V dropped 5 bases and J dropped 8 bases, with 15 bases sitting between them. Germline values: CDR1 SNHLY, CDR2 FYNNEI. The CDR3 is 13 residues long. The CDR3 region is CASSPGPRGEAFF. In DNA form, the CDR3 reads TGTGCCAGCAGTCCGGGACCTCGCGGAGAAGCTTTCTTT. The full variable domain, in which reference TRBV2 and TRBJ1-1 provide the parts outside the CDR3, is EPEVTQTPSHQVTQMGQEVILRCVPISNHLYFYWYRQILGQKVEFLVSFYNNEISEKSEIFDDQFSVERPDGSNFTLKIRSTKLEDSAMYFCASSPGPRGEAFFGQGTRLTVV.

This chain links TRBV4-3 with TRBJ2-2, with D possibly matching TRBD1 (6 bases). Germline V lookup: CDR1 LGHNA, CDR2 YSLEER. The CDR3 loop spans 16 amino acids. V shed 1 base and J shed 6 bases, with 15 bases lying between them. CDR3 amino acids: CASSQGPQGTPGELFF. The DNA for the CDR3 is TGCGCCAGCAGCCAAGGCCCACAGGGAACCCCCGGGGAGCTGTTTTTT.

This clonotype was recorded a few times. In nucleotides, the CDR3 is TGCGCCAGCAGCCACCCGGGCTGGAGCTCCTACAATGAGCAGTTCTTC. Its translation is CASSHPGWSSYNEQFF. This rearrangement joins TRBV4-1 to TRBJ2-1; no reliable D call. The V gene lost 3 bases and the J gene lost 0 bases, with 12 bases spanning the gap. There are 16 residues in the CDR3. Looked up from germline, CDR1 is MGHRA and CDR2 is YSYEKL.

The CDR3 protein is CSVALGQGDQPQHF. The CDR3 DNA is TGCAGCGTAGCCCTCGGACAGGGCGATCAGCCCCAGCATTTT. V and J are TRBV29-1 and TRBJ1-5; TRBD1 aligns across 8 bases. Germline CDR1 reads SQVTM; CDR2 reads ANQGSEA. V dropped 6 bases and J dropped 5; count of bases not matched to a gene: 9. CDR3 length equals 14 residues.

The chain employs TRBV5-1 and TRBJ2-7, with 7 bases matching TRBD2. This CDR3 has 14 amino acids. V trimming: 4 bases; J trimming: 2 bases; junction bases outside the gene matches: 6. CDR1 and CDR2 from the germline V gene are SGHRS and YFSETQ. The CDR3 is CASSRDGGTYEQYF. CDR3 nucleotide sequence: TGCGCCAGCAGCCGAGACGGGGGGACCTACGAGCAGTACTTC. Full variable domain (remainder filled in from reference TRBV5-1 and TRBJ2-7): KAGVTQTPRYLIKTRGQQVTLSCSPISGHRSVSWYQQTPGQGLQFLFEYFSETQRNKGNFPGRFSGRQFSNSRSEMNVSTLELGDSALYLCASSRDGGTYEQYFGPGTRLTVT.

There are a few counts of this clonotype. The chain carries TRBV12-3 or TRBV12-4 and TRBJ2-3; D gene uncertain. With 3 bases removed from V and 6 bases from J, the gap between germline ends came to 7 bases. The length of the CDR3 is 12 residues. The CDR3 spells CASSFNEDTQYF. In DNA form, the CDR3 reads TGTGCCAGCAGTTTCAATGAGGATACGCAGTATTTT.

J is TRBJ1-6 and V is TRBV7-2; 9 bases agree with TRBD1. From germline, CDR1 is SGHTA and CDR2 FQGNSA. The CDR3 loop spans 16 amino acids. V lost 0 bases and J lost 5; bases outside the gene matches: 2. CDR3 in DNA: TGTGCCAGCAGCTTAGCGGGACAGGGTAATAATTCACCCCTCCACTTT. Protein sequence: CASSLAGQGNNSPLHF.

This chain links TRBV12-3 or TRBV12-4 with TRBJ2-7; TRBD1 matches 7 bases. The trim removed 4 bases at V and 3 bases at J, leaving 6 bases unmatched. CDR3 length: 14 amino acids. CDR3 region: CASSSMTGNYEQYF. The CDR3, as DNA: TGTGCCAGCAGTTCCATGACAGGGAACTACGAGCAGTACTTC.

In nucleotides, the CDR3 is TGCGCCAGCAGCTTGGCTGGCGGGTCTCAAGAGACCCAGTACTTC. It specifies CASSLAGGSQETQYF. The chain links TRBV5-1 to TRBJ2-5, with D maybe TRBD2 (5 bases). This CDR3 spans 15 amino acids. Looked up from germline, CDR1 is SGHRS and CDR2 is YFSETQ. Deletions cut 0 bases from V and 2 bases from J, with 11 bases between.

As DNA, the CDR3 is TGTGCCAGCAGCTGGGCTGAAAAACTGTTTTTT. Amino acid sequence: CASSWAEKLFF. The chain is built from TRBV3-1 and TRBJ1-4; unclear D gene. Trimming pared 5 bases from V and 7 bases from J, leaving 5 bases between. The CDR3 covers 11 residues. CDR1 is LGHDT and CDR2 is YNNKEL in the germline V gene (reference sequence).

This chain uses TRBV4-3 with TRBJ2-5; 12 nucleotides agree with TRBD2. Losses at the gene ends were 5 bases for V and 3 bases for J; bases not matched to a gene: 7. Looked up from germline, CDR1 is LGHNA and CDR2 is YSLEER. The CDR3 runs to 16 residues. CDR3: CASSARGLAGKETQYF. The CDR3 DNA reads as TGCGCCAGCAGCGCTCGTGGACTAGCGGGGAAAGAGACCCAGTACTTC.

The chain links TRBV28 to TRBJ2-3; no firm D call. The CDR3 contains 11 residues. Looked up from germline, CDR1 is MDHEN and CDR2 is SYDVKM. With 7 bases removed from V and 11 bases from J, the gap between germline ends came to 13 bases. The CDR3 protein is CASTSGVGQYF. Here the CDR3 DNA reads TGTGCCAGCACCTCAGGTGTAGGGCAGTATTTT.

This clonotype occurred a few times. The chain employs TRBV12-3 or TRBV12-4 and TRBJ1-2, with D possibly matching TRBD1 (5 bases). Trimming removed 1 base at V and 2 bases at J, with 8 bases between. The CDR3 consists of 14 residues. This CDR3 reads CASSLDGGNYGYTF. For the CDR3, the DNA is TGTGCCAGCAGTTTAGATGGGGGGAACTATGGCTACACCTTC.

This clonotype was counted a few times. The rearrangement joins TRBV6-5 to TRBJ1-1; D gene unclear. This CDR3 has 16 amino acids. CDR1 and CDR2 (germline): MNHEY, SVGAGI. V lost 4 bases and J lost 4, with 19 bases in between. CDR3 residues: CASSSHRQQKTTEAFF. The CDR3 nucleotides are TGTGCCAGCAGTTCCCACAGACAACAGAAGACCACTGAAGCTTTCTTT.

V gene TRBV2 combines with J gene TRBJ2-2, with TRBD2 matching 9 bases. Germline CDR1 is SNHLY and CDR2 is FYNNEI. J was trimmed by 2 bases and V by 4 bases; bases with no gene match: 5. CDR3 length: 16 amino acids. CDR3 region: CASSALAGLNTGELFF. CDR3 DNA sequence: TGTGCCAGCAGTGCGCTAGCGGGACTCAACACCGGGGAGCTGTTTTTT.

This clonotype was observed a handful of times. The V call is TRBV5-1, the J call TRBJ1-2, with 12 bases matching TRBD1. Per germline, CDR1 SGHRS and CDR2 YFSETQ. Trimming cost V 4 bases and J 3 bases; bases outside gene matches: 10. The CDR3 totals 17 residues. The CDR3 reads CASSRLPGTGGDYGYTF. CDR3 DNA: TGCGCCAGCAGCCGCCTCCCCGGGACAGGGGGCGACTATGGCTACACCTTC.